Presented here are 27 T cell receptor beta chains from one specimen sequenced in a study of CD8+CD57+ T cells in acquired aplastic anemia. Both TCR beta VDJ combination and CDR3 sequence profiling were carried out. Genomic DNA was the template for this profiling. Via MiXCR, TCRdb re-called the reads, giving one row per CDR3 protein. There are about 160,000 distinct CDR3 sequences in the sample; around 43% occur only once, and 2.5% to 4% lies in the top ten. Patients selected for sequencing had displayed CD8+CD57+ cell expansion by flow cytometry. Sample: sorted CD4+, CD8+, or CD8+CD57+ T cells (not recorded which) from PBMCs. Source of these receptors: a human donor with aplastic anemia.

CDR3 sequence (DNA): TGTGCCAGCAGGACAATTAGACTAGCGGGGTCCTACGAGCAGTACTTC. Translated: CASRTIRLAGSYEQYF. The rearrangement uses TRBV6-1 and TRBJ2-7; TRBD2 agrees at 11 bases. CDR1 is MNHNS, CDR2 SASEGT, per germline. This CDR3 contains 16 residues. V lost 6 bases to trimming and J lost 1 base; unmatched junction nucleotides: 8.

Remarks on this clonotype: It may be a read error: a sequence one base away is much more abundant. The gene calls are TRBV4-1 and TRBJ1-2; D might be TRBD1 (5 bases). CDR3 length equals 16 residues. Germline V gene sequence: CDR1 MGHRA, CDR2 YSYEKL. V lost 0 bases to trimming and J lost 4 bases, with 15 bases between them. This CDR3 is CASSQEWGGGGYGYTF. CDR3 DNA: TGCGCCAGCAGCCAAGAGTGGGGCGGCGGGGGCTATGGCTACACCTTC.

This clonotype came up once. CDR3 bases: TGCGCCAGCAGCTTGGGATGGAATGAGCAGTTCTTC. Residues: CASSLGWNEQFF. The rearrangement links TRBV5-1 to TRBJ2-1, with D uncertain. V was shortened by 0 bases and J by 7 bases, with 5 bases between the two germline ends. The CDR3 loop spans 12 amino acids. Per germline, CDR1 SGHRS and CDR2 YFSETQ.

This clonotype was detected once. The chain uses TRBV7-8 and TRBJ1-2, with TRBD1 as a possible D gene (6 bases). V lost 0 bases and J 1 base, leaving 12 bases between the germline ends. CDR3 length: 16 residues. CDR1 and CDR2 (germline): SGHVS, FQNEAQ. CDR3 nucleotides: TGTGCCAGCAGCTTAGCTACGGGGGGCGATAACTATGGCTACACCTTC. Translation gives CASSLATGGDNYGYTF.

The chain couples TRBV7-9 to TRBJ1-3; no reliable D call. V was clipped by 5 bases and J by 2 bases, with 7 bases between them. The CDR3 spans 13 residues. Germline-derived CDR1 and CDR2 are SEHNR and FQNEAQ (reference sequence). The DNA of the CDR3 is TGTGCCAGCAGCCTAAGGGCTGGAAACACCATATATTTT. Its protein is CASSLRAGNTIYF.

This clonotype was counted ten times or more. Written as DNA, the CDR3 is TGTGCCAGCAGTACGGAGTGGGGGACTGAAGCTTTCTTT. Encoded protein: CASSTEWGTEAFF. The chain has TRBV12-3 or TRBV12-4 and TRBJ1-1; weak D call: TRBD1 (5 bases). The CDR3 length is 13 residues. V lost 5 bases and J lost 5, with 12 bases in between.

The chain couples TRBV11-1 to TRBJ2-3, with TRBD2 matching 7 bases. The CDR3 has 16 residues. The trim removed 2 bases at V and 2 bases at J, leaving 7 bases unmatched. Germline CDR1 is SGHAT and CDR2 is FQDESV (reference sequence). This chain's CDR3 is CASSLNALAVTDTQYF. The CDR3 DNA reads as TGTGCCAGCAGCTTAAACGCGCTAGCGGTCACAGATACGCAGTATTTT.

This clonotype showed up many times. CDR3 region: CASTRDANTDTQYF. As DNA, the CDR3 is TGTGCCAGCACTCGGGACGCCAACACAGATACGCAGTATTTT. J is TRBJ2-3 and V is TRBV9; D tentatively fits TRBD1 or TRBD2 (5 bases each). The germline V and J ends were trimmed by 6 bases and 2 bases, with 13 bases remaining between them. This CDR3 is built from 14 residues. Germline CDR1 SGDLS, CDR2 YYNGEE.

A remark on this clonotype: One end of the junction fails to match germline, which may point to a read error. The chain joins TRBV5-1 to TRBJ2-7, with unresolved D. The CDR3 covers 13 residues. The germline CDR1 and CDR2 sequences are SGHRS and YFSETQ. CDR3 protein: CASSLTASYEQHF. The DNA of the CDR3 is TGCGCCAGCAGCTTGACAGCCTCCTACGAGCAGCACTTC.

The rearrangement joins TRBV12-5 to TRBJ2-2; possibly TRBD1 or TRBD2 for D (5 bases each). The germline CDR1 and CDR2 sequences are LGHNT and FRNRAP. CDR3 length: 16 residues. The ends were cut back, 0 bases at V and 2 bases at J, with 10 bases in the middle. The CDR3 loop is CASGLVRDLNTGELFF. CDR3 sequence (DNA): TGTGCTAGTGGTTTGGTACGGGACCTTAACACCGGGGAGCTGTTTTTT.

The CDR3 region is CASSIRRGRRNTIYF. The CDR3 coding sequence is TGTGCCAGTAGTATAAGAAGAGGGAGGAGAAACACCATATATTTT. The chain joins TRBV19 to TRBJ1-3; D is unclear. Germline CDR1 is LNHDA and CDR2 is SQIVND (reference sequence). Trimming left V 2 bases short and J 5 bases short, with 13 bases between. The CDR3 is made up of 15 amino acids. The variable domain in full, with the rest retrieved from reference TRBV19 and TRBJ1-3, is DGGITQSPKYLFRKEGQNVTLSCEQNLNHDAMYWYRQDPGQGLRLIYYSQIVNDFQKGDIAEGYSVSREKKESFPLTVTSAQKNPTAFYLCASSIRRGRRNTIYFGEGSWLTVV.

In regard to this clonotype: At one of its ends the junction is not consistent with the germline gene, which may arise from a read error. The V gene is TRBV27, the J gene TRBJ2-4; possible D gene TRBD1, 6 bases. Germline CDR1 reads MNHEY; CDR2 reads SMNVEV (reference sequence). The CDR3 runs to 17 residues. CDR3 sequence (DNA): TGTGCCAGCAGTCTATCCACAGGGACGATAGCCAAAAACATTCAGTACTTC. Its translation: CASSLSTGTIAKNIQYF.

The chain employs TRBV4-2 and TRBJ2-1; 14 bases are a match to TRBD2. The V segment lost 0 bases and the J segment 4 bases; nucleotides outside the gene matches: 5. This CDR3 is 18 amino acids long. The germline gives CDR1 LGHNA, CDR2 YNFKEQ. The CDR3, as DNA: TGTGCCAGCAGCCAAGATGGGGGGACTAGCGGGGGTTACAATGAGCAGTTCTTC. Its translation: CASSQDGGTSGGYNEQFF.

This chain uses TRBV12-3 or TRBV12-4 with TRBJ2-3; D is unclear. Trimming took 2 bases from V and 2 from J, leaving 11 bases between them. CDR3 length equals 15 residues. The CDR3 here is CASSLWSENTDTQYF. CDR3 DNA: TGTGCCAGCAGTTTATGGTCAGAAAACACAGATACGCAGTATTTT.

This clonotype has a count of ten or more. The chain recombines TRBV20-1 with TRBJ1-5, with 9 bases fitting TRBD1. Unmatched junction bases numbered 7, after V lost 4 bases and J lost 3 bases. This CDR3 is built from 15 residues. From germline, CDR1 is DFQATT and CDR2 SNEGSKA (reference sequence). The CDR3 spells CSATTGGAINQPQHF. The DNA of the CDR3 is TGCAGTGCTACTACAGGGGGCGCAATCAATCAGCCCCAGCATTTT.

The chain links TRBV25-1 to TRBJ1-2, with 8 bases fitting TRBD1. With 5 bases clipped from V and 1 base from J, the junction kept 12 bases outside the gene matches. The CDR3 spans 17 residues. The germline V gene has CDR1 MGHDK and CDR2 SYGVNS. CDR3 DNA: TGTGCCAGCAGTCCGTATCTGACAGGGGTCGTTAACTATGGCTACACCTTC. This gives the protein CASSPYLTGVVNYGYTF.

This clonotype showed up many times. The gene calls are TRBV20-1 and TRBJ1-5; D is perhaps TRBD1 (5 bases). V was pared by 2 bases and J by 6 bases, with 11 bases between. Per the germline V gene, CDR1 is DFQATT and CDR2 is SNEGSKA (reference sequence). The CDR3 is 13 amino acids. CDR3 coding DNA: TGCAGTGCTAGATACGGGGCTGGTCAGCCCCAGCATTTT. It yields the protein CSARYGAGQPQHF.

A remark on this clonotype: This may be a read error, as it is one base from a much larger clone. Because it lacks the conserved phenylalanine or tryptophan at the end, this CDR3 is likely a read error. Here the CDR3 DNA reads TGCAGTGCTCCGAGGACTAAAGGGGGCAGACTAAACTATGGCTACACCCTC. Translated, it gives CSAPRTKGGRLNYGYTL. The gene calls are TRBV20-1 and TRBJ1-2, with TRBD1 identical over 7 bases. The V gene end was trimmed by 5 bases and the J gene end by 2 bases; junction bases not matched to a gene: 17. In germline, CDR1 is DFQATT, CDR2 SNEGSKA (reference sequence). CDR3 length: 17 residues.

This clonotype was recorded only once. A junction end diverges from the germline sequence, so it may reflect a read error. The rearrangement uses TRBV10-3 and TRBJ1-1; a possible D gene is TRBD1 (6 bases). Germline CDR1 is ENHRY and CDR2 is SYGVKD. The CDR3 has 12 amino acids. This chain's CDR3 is CAIAGGLAKALF. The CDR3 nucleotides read TGTGCCATCGCCGGGGGGCTTGCTAAAGCTCTCTTT.

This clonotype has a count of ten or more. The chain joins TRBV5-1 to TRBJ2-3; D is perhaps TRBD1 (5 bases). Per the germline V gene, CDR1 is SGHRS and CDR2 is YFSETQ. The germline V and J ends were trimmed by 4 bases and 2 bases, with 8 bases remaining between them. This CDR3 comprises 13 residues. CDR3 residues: CASSLGLTDTQYF. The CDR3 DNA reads TGCGCCAGCAGCCTGGGGCTCACAGATACGCAGTATTTT.

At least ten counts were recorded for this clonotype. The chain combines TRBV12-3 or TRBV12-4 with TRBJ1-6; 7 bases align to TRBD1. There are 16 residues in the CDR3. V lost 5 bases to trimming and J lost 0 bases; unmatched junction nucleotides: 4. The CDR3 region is CASSETGSSYNSPLHF. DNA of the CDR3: TGTGCCAGCAGTGAGACAGGGAGCTCCTATAATTCACCCCTCCACTTT.

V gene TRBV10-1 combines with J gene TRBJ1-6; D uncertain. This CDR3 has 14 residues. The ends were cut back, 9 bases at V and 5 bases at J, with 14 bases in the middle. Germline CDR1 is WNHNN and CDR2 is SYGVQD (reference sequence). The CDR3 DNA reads TGCGCCAGTGGGTCCACAGTCCATAATTCACCCCTCCACTTT. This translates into CASGSTVHNSPLHF.

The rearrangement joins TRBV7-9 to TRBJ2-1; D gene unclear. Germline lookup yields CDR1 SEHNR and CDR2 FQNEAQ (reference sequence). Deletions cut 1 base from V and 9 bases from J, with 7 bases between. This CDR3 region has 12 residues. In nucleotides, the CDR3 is TGTGCCAGCAGCTTAGACGTAGGTGAGCAGTTCTTC. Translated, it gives CASSLDVGEQFF.

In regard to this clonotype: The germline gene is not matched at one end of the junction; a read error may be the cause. The CDR3 reads CASSAGGLFF. The CDR3 DNA reads as TGTGCCAGCAGCGCCGGGGGGCTGTTTTTT. This rearrangement joins TRBV2 to TRBJ2-2; possibly TRBD2 for D (6 bases). CDR1 is SNHLY and CDR2 is FYNNEI in the germline V gene. The CDR3 consists of 10 residues. Supplemented by reference TRBV2 and TRBJ2-2, the full variable domain reads EPEVTQTPSHQVTQMGQEVILRCVPISNHLYFYWYRQILGQKVEFLVSFYNNEISEKSEIFDDQFSVERPDGSNFTLKIRSTKLEDSAMYFCASSAGGLFFGEGSRLTVL.

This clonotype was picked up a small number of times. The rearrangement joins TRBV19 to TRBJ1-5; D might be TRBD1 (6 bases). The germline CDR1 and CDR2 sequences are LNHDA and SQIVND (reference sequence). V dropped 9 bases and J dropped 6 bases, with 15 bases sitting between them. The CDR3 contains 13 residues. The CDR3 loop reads CASRTEEGQPQHF. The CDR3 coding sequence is TGTGCCAGCAGGACAGAGGAGGGTCAGCCCCAGCATTTT.

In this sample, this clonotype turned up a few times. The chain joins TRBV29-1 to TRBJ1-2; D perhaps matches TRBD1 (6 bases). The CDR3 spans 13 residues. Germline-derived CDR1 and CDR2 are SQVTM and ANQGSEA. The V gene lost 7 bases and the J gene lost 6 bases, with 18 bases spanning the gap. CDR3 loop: CSARQEESDGYTF. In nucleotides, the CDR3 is TGCAGCGCCAGACAGGAGGAGTCGGATGGCTACACCTTC. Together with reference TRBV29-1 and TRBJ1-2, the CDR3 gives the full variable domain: SAVISQKPSRDICQRGTSLTIQCQVDSQVTMMFWYRQQPGQSLTLIATANQGSEATYESGFVIDKFPISRPNLTFSTLTVSNMSPEDSSIYLCSARQEESDGYTFGSGTRLTVV.

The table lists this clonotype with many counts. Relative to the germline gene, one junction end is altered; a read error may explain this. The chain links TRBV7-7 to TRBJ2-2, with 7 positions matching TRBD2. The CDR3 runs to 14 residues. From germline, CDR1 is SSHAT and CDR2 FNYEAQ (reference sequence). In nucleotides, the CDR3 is TGTGCTAGCAGCTCGGGAGGTAACACCGGGGAGCTGTTTTTT. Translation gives CASSSGGNTGELFF. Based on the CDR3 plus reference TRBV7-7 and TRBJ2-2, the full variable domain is GAGVSQSPRYKVTKRGQDVTLRCDPISSHATLYWYQQALGQGPEFLTYFNYEAQPDKSGLPSDRFSAERPEGSISTLTIQRTEQRDSAMYRCASSSGGNTGELFFGEGSRLTVL.